Listed here are 27 T cell receptor beta chains from one sample, sequenced in a study of shared clonotypes between healthy human individuals. The assay was immunoSEQ multiplex PCR, and TCRdb's table has in-frame clones only and misses some. This sample carries around 1.6 million clones, 98% of them seen once, and the ten largest clones take around 0.45%. The sequencing sample was made of naive CD4+ T cells sorted from blood. Sample subset: CD45RA+ positively selected. These TCRs come from a man under 40 in good health.

V gene TRBV18 combines with J gene TRBJ2-1, with D uncertain. The germline V gene has CDR1 KGHSH and CDR2 LQKENI. CDR3 length: 15 residues. Trimming cost V 3 bases and J 0 bases, with 9 bases left between them. CDR3 region: CASSPDGSSYNEQFF. CDR3 nucleotide sequence: TGTGCCAGCTCACCGGACGGAAGCTCCTACAATGAGCAGTTCTTC. Using reference TRBV18 and TRBJ2-1 for the parts outside the CDR3, the full variable domain is NAGVMQNPRHLVRRRGQEARLRCSPMKGHSHVYWYRQLPEEGLKFMVYLQKENIIDESGMPKERFSAEFPKEGPSILRIQQVVRGDSAAYFCASSPDGSSYNEQFFGPGTRLTVL.

This chain joins TRBV4-1 and TRBJ2-2, with unresolved D. The germline V gene encodes CDR1 MGHRA and CDR2 YSYEKL. Trimming left V 0 bases short and J 9 bases short, with 11 bases between. The CDR3 contains 14 residues. CDR3 nucleotides: TGCGCCAGCAGCCAAGATGGGGTTGACTGGGAGCTGTTTTTT. Translation gives CASSQDGVDWELFF.

This clone was picked up one time. CDR3 nucleotide sequence: TGTGCCAGCAGCGTAGCTCAGGACAGCAACTCCTACGAGCAGTACTTC. It translates to CASSVAQDSNSYEQYF. The chain is built from TRBV9 and TRBJ2-7, with D maybe TRBD1 (6 bases). V was trimmed by 0 bases and J by 0 bases, leaving 13 bases between them. Germline loops: CDR1 SGDLS, CDR2 YYNGEE. This CDR3 has 16 residues.

The table lists this clone with a count of one. This chain uses TRBV7-2 with TRBJ2-3, with a weak D call TRBD2 (5 bases). The V gene's germline CDR1 is SGHTA and CDR2 FQGNSA. This CDR3 comprises 13 residues. V was pared by 2 bases and J by 9 bases, with 12 bases between. The CDR3 sequence: CASSLMTIQTQYF. The CDR3 DNA reads as TGTGCCAGCAGCTTAATGACTATTCAGACGCAGTATTTT. Complete variable domain (other parts from reference TRBV7-2 and TRBJ2-3): GAGVSQSPSNKVTEKGKDVELRCDPISGHTALYWYRQSLGQGLEFLIYFQGNSAPDKSGLPSDRFSAERTGGSVSTLTIQRTQQEDSAVYLCASSLMTIQTQYFGPGTRLTVL.

As to this clone: Additional DNA sequences in this sample encode the identical CDR3. V is TRBV5-1 and J is TRBJ2-2; no clear D. This CDR3 has 14 amino acids. Deletions cut 0 bases from V and 2 bases from J, with 5 bases between. Germline CDR1 SGHRS, CDR2 YFSETQ. CDR3 DNA: TGCGCCAGCAGCTTGGGCACTAACACCGGGGAGCTGTTTTTT. Amino acid sequence: CASSLGTNTGELFF.

This chain joins TRBV2 and TRBJ2-5; maybe TRBD2 (6 bases). Germline loops: CDR1 SNHLY, CDR2 FYNNEI. This CDR3 has 11 amino acids. V was shortened by 6 bases and J by 7 bases, with 9 bases between the two germline ends. The CDR3 loop reads CASSQGGTQYF. The DNA of the CDR3 is TGTGCCAGCAGCCAGGGAGGGACCCAGTACTTC.

The CDR3 DNA sequence: TGTGCCAGCAGTTTAATTGGGGGGAGTCGGCAAGAGACCCAGTACTTC. Protein: CASSLIGGSRQETQYF. V is TRBV28 and J is TRBJ2-5; D may be TRBD2 (6 bases). Germline V gene sequence: CDR1 MDHEN, CDR2 SYDVKM. Trimming removed 2 bases at V and 2 bases at J, with 15 bases between. This CDR3 is built from 16 residues.

This chain joins TRBV4-3 and TRBJ1-2; D is undetermined. CDR3 length: 14 amino acids. Germline V lookup: CDR1 LGHNA, CDR2 YSLEER. Trimming shortened V by 1 base and J by 4 bases, and 10 bases separated the two germline ends. The CDR3 is CASSQVSRIYGYTF. CDR3 nucleotides: TGCGCCAGCAGCCAAGTCAGCAGGATCTATGGCTACACCTTC.

The CDR3 sequence: CASSPDRGSYGYTF. The CDR3 nucleotides read TGTGCCAGCAGTCCCGACAGGGGCTCCTATGGCTACACCTTC. The rearrangement uses TRBV28 and TRBJ1-2; 8 bases line up with TRBD1. J gave up 4 bases and V 5 bases, and 6 bases lay outside the gene matches. The CDR3 sequence is 14 residues long. From germline, CDR1 is MDHEN and CDR2 SYDVKM.

The V call is TRBV5-1, the J call TRBJ2-7; a weak D match, TRBD1 (6 bases). CDR3 length: 13 residues. V was cut by 4 bases and J by 4 bases, with 12 bases left in between. Germline V gives CDR1 SGHRS, CDR2 YFSETQ. The CDR3 DNA is TGCGCCAGCAGCCCGGACAGACTATACGAGCAGTACTTC. Protein product: CASSPDRLYEQYF.

Concerning this clone: This sample includes further DNA sequences coding for the same CDR3. J is TRBJ1-1 and V is TRBV28, with D unresolved. V lost 5 bases and J lost 4, with 5 bases in between. In germline, CDR1 is MDHEN, CDR2 SYDVKM. The CDR3 is made up of 11 amino acids. The chain's CDR3 is CASSPATEAFF. The DNA for the CDR3 is TGTGCCAGCAGTCCGGCCACTGAAGCTTTCTTT. The entire variable domain, with the rest obtained from reference TRBV28 and TRBJ1-1, is as follows: DVKVTQSSRYLVKRTGEKVFLECVQDMDHENMFWYRQDPGLGLRLIYFSYDVKMKEKGDIPEGYSVSREKKERFSLILESASTNQTSMYLCASSPATEAFFGQGTRLTVV.

The chain recombines TRBV5-1 with TRBJ1-2; 11 bases align to TRBD1. Germline CDR1 and CDR2: SGHRS and YFSETQ. This CDR3 comprises 14 residues. Germline trimming cut 0 bases from V and 6 bases from J; bases unmatched to any gene: 1. As DNA, the CDR3 is TGCGCCAGCAGCTTGGCGGGACAGGGGGATGGCTACACCTTC. It translates to CASSLAGQGDGYTF.

The chain couples TRBV5-1 to TRBJ2-2, with 14 bases fitting TRBD2. CDR1 is SGHRS, CDR2 YFSETQ, per germline. V gave up 3 bases and J gave up 5 bases; unmatched junction bases: 6. The CDR3 runs 17 residues. The CDR3 loop is CASSYGTSGRLTGELFF. In DNA, the CDR3 is TGCGCCAGCAGCTACGGGACTAGCGGGAGATTAACCGGGGAGCTGTTTTTT.

A word on this clone: Other nucleotide sequences from this sample produce the same CDR3. V gene TRBV7-2 combines with J gene TRBJ2-7; perhaps D is TRBD1 or TRBD2 (6 bases each). V lost 2 bases to trimming and J lost 4 bases, with 12 bases between them. The CDR3 runs to 14 residues. Germline lookup yields CDR1 SGHTA and CDR2 FQGNSA. CDR3 in DNA: TGTGCCAGCAGCTTAACCGGGGGCGGGTACGAGCAGTACTTC. Translation gives CASSLTGGGYEQYF.

The gene calls are TRBV29-1 and TRBJ1-3; maybe TRBD1 (6 bases). V lost 2 bases to trimming and J lost 0 bases, with 23 bases between them. This CDR3 comprises 19 residues. Germline CDR1 is SQVTM and CDR2 is ANQGSEA. The chain's CDR3 is CSVESRGVLRLSSGNTIYF. CDR3 DNA sequence: TGCAGCGTTGAATCGAGGGGGGTTTTAAGGCTGTCCTCTGGAAACACCATATATTTT.

The J gene is TRBJ2-7, the V gene TRBV29-1; 8 bases agree with TRBD2. J lost 0 bases, V lost 7 bases, and 5 bases had no gene match. The CDR3 is made up of 13 amino acids. Germline V gene sequence: CDR1 SQVTM, CDR2 ANQGSEA. The CDR3 DNA reads as TGCAGCGCCCGTAGCGGGGCCTCCTACGAGCAGTACTTC. Its translation is CSARSGASYEQYF.

J is TRBJ1-2 and V is TRBV19; the D is unclear. CDR3 size: 12 residues. V gave up 8 bases and J gave up 2 bases, with 9 bases separating them. Germline V gene data show CDR1 as LNHDA and CDR2 as SQIVND (reference sequence). The CDR3 nucleotides read TGTGCCAGTGGAATACCGAACTATGGCTACACCTTC. Amino acids: CASGIPNYGYTF.

This sequence joins TRBV19 and TRBJ1-5; TRBD1 aligns across 7 bases. The CDR3 covers 15 residues. V lost 6 bases to trimming and J lost 4 bases; unmatched junction nucleotides: 9. CDR1 LNHDA and CDR2 SQIVND come from the germline V gene (reference sequence). The CDR3: CASSMGQRWNQPQHF. CDR3 coding DNA: TGTGCCAGTAGCATGGGACAGAGGTGGAATCAGCCCCAGCATTTT.

The chain employs TRBV5-1 and TRBJ2-5; the D gene could be TRBD1 or TRBD2 (5 bases each). Germline values: CDR1 SGHRS, CDR2 YFSETQ. The CDR3 loop spans 14 amino acids. The ends were cut back, 5 bases at V and 4 bases at J, with 15 bases in the middle. CDR3 sequence (DNA): TGCGCCAGCAGTCCGCTGGGGGTCGGAGAGACCCAGTACTTC. Protein: CASSPLGVGETQYF.

This clone was seen only once. The chain joins TRBV10-3 to TRBJ2-1; TRBD2 agrees at 15 bases. Germline V gene lookup returns CDR1 ENHRY and CDR2 SYGVKD. The CDR3 loop spans 15 amino acids. Losses at the gene ends were 6 bases for V and 8 bases for J; bases not matched to a gene: 5. CDR3 loop: CAIRWTSGRVDEQFF. In DNA form, the CDR3 reads TGTGCCATCAGATGGACTAGCGGGAGGGTTGATGAGCAGTTCTTC.

The rearrangement links TRBV6-6 to TRBJ1-1, with unresolved D. CDR1 is MNHNY and CDR2 is SVGAGI in the germline V gene (reference sequence). The V end was cut by 2 bases, the J end by 1 base, with 5 bases between. This CDR3 has 13 amino acids. The CDR3: CASSYARNTEAFF. The CDR3 bases are TGTGCCAGCAGTTACGCTCGGAACACTGAAGCTTTCTTT.

This clone was picked up a small number of times. This CDR3 reads CASSLSSIPTGELFF. The CDR3 region has the DNA TGCGCCAGCAGCTTGTCTAGCATTCCCACCGGGGAGCTGTTTTTT. The V gene is TRBV5-1, the J gene TRBJ2-2; possibly TRBD2 for D (5 bases). This CDR3 is 15 amino acids long. Per the germline V gene, CDR1 is SGHRS and CDR2 is YFSETQ. The V end was cut by 1 base, the J end by 4 bases, with 11 bases between.

The V and J genes are TRBV30 and TRBJ1-3; D gene ambiguous. Germline lookup yields CDR1 GTSNPN and CDR2 SVGIG (reference sequence). The CDR3 spans 17 residues. V was clipped by 3 bases and J by 0 bases, with 18 bases between them. The CDR3 region is CAWRGRSQKPSGNTIYF. CDR3 in DNA: TGTGCCTGGAGAGGCCGCTCTCAGAAACCCTCTGGAAACACCATATATTTT.

V is TRBV6-5 and J is TRBJ2-1; 9 bases map to TRBD2. The CDR3 has 16 amino acids. Per the germline V gene, CDR1 is MNHEY and CDR2 is SVGAGI. V shed 2 bases, J shed 6 bases, and the junction held 8 bases outside the gene matches. CDR3 loop: CASSYTGLAPTNEQFF. CDR3 nucleotide sequence: TGTGCCAGCAGTTACACGGGACTAGCTCCGACCAATGAGCAGTTCTTC.

With respect to this clone: Other DNA sequences in this specimen translate into the identical CDR3. The gene calls are TRBV5-5 and TRBJ2-5; TRBD1 aligns across 9 bases. The CDR3 is 14 residues long. Per germline, CDR1 SGHKS and CDR2 YYEKEE (reference sequence). Unmatched junction bases numbered 5, after V lost 4 bases and J lost 4 bases. The CDR3 DNA reads TGTGCCAGCAGCGGGACAGGGACAGGAGAGACCCAGTACTTC. Translated: CASSGTGTGETQYF.

The V and J genes are TRBV18 and TRBJ2-7; TRBD1 agrees at 8 bases. CDR1 KGHSH and CDR2 LQKENI come from the germline V gene. The CDR3 loop spans 14 amino acids. The V gene end was trimmed by 2 bases and the J gene end by 5 bases; junction bases not matched to a gene: 5. The CDR3 region is CASSPMTGVDEQYF. The CDR3 DNA is TGTGCCAGCTCACCAATGACAGGGGTCGACGAGCAGTACTTC.

The sample holds a few counts of this clone. Other DNA sequences in this sample translate to the same CDR3. V gene TRBV20-1 combines with J gene TRBJ2-5; no clear D. Between the trimmed V and J ends, which lost 0 bases and 5 bases, there was a span of 4 bases. CDR1 and CDR2 (germline): DFQATT, SNEGSKA (reference sequence). The CDR3 is made up of 11 amino acids. CDR3: CSARDRETQYF. The CDR3 DNA is TGCAGTGCTAGAGATCGGGAGACCCAGTACTTC.